A single sample gave rise to the 5 T cell receptor beta chains below, sequenced in a study of T cells after yellow fever vaccination. TCRdb re-derived calls from the 5' RACE reads in MiXCR, one entry per CDR3 protein. The profile shows over 150,000 distinct CDR3 sequences, 6% to 7.5% of them singletons. This specimen consisted of CD4+ T cells sorted from PBMCs, obtained roughly 5 days after the first yellow fever vaccination. These receptors all come from a man in his late teens or twenties who received the YFV17D yellow fever vaccine.

This clonotype was seen at least ten times. The chain uses TRBV5-1 and TRBJ2-3, with D maybe TRBD2 (6 bases). The CDR3 sequence is 16 residues long. Germline V gives CDR1 SGHRS, CDR2 YFSETQ. V was cut by 0 bases and J by 3 bases, with 14 bases left in between. CDR3 sequence reads: CASSLGAGFQTDTQYF. The CDR3 nucleotides read TGCGCCAGCAGCTTGGGTGCGGGGTTTCAAACAGATACGCAGTATTTT.

This chain links TRBV6-5 with TRBJ2-7; 8 nucleotides match TRBD2. This CDR3 region has 16 residues. The trim removed 1 base at V and 2 bases at J, leaving 7 bases unmatched. Germline values: CDR1 MNHEY, CDR2 SVGAGI. The CDR3 nucleotides read TGTGCCAGCAGTTACTTGGGGCGGGGGGCCGCCTACGAGCAGTACTTC. Translating it yields CASSYLGRGAAYEQYF.

There are many counts of this clonotype. The chain links TRBV7-2 to TRBJ2-3; 8 nucleotides align to TRBD2. Germline CDR1 is SGHTA and CDR2 is FQGNSA. The CDR3 sequence is 14 residues long. The junction had 1 base not matched to a gene; V was cut back by 0 bases and J by 5 bases. The CDR3 region is CASSLASGIDTQYF. In DNA form, the CDR3 reads TGTGCCAGCAGCTTAGCTAGCGGGATAGATACGCAGTATTTT.

This clonotype was seen a handful of times. The V gene is TRBV12-5, the J gene TRBJ1-4; 7 bases are a match to TRBD1. V lost 4 bases to trimming and J lost 8 bases; unmatched junction nucleotides: 7. CDR3 size: 14 residues. Germline V lookup: CDR1 LGHNT, CDR2 FRNRAP. The CDR3 loop is CASGYTGTAEKLFF. The DNA of the CDR3 is TGTGCTAGTGGTTATACCGGGACAGCCGAAAAACTGTTTTTT.

This clonotype has ten or more counts. The chain combines TRBV4-1 with TRBJ2-5, with 8 bases lining up with TRBD2. In germline, CDR1 is MGHRA, CDR2 YSYEKL. The CDR3 is made up of 16 amino acids. V was pared by 4 bases and J by 1 base, with 8 bases of the junction left unmatched. The CDR3 DNA is TGCGCCAGCAGCCCAGGACTAGCCCGGGCCCAAGAGACCCAGTACTTC. Translating gives CASSPGLARAQETQYF.